The 28 T cell receptor beta chains below come from one sample, sequenced in a study of shared T cell receptors in the human thymus (dated by TCRdb to the early 2020s). The library was built by means of the immunoSEQ multiplex PCR assay. TCRdb limited this immuneACCESS table to in-frame rearrangements with V and J called. A share of clones is missing; checked studies link under half to unresolved V genes, and the rest is unexplained. The sample table shows some 700,000 clones, and 75% to 90% are seen once. The ten largest clones capture about 0.0098% of the sample. This sample also belongs to another study, concerning human thymus T cells.

What was sequenced was thymocytes. The receptors were gathered from a girl under three years old with a congenital heart defect. Donor details come from another sample of the same person, matched by shared clones.

On this clone: The same CDR3 can be traced to other DNA sequences in this sample. V gene TRBV4-1 combines with J gene TRBJ1-2; maybe TRBD1 (6 bases). CDR1 MGHRA and CDR2 YSYEKL come from the germline V gene. Trimming pared 0 bases from V and 5 bases from J, leaving 16 bases between. The CDR3 has 16 amino acids. This CDR3 reads CASSQEQRDKCYGYTF. The CDR3 region has the DNA TGCGCCAGCAGCCAAGAACAACGGGACAAATGTTATGGCTACACCTTC.

V and J are TRBV28 and TRBJ1-6, with D possibly matching TRBD1 (5 bases). CDR3 length: 15 residues. With 5 bases removed from V and 7 bases from J, the gap between germline ends came to 15 bases. Per the germline V gene, CDR1 is MDHEN and CDR2 is SYDVKM. CDR3 DNA: TGTGCCAGCAGTCCTGGGACGGGGAGGAATTCACCCCTCCACTTT. Translation gives CASSPGTGRNSPLHF.

This chain links TRBV5-1 with TRBJ1-1; TRBD1 might be the D (6 bases). Germline CDR1 is SGHRS and CDR2 is YFSETQ. V was clipped by 1 base and J by 2 bases, with 15 bases between them. This CDR3 comprises 16 residues. CDR3 in amino acids: CASSLLRGGQNTEAFF. In DNA, the CDR3 is TGCGCCAGCAGCTTGCTAAGGGGGGGGCAAAACACTGAAGCTTTCTTT.

The chain links TRBV27 to TRBJ2-5, with a weak D call TRBD1 (6 bases). Looked up from germline, CDR1 is MNHEY and CDR2 is SMNVEV (reference sequence). Trimming stripped 2 bases from V and 7 bases from J, with 11 bases between. The CDR3 contains 13 residues. The CDR3 DNA reads TGTGCCAGCAGTTTAAACAGAGGGGGGACCCAGTACTTC. Protein: CASSLNRGGTQYF.

The chain uses TRBV14 and TRBJ2-1; a possible D gene is TRBD2 (7 bases). Trimming left V 0 bases short and J 5 bases short, with 14 bases between. This CDR3 spans 16 amino acids. Germline CDR1 is SGHDN and CDR2 is FVKESK. CDR3 bases: TGTGCCAGCAGCCAAGATCCGGCGGGGGCCGACAATGAGCAGTTCTTC. Amino acids: CASSQDPAGADNEQFF. Variable domain in full (rest from reference TRBV14 and TRBJ2-1): EAGVTQFPSHSVIEKGQTVTLRCDPISGHDNLYWYRRVMGKEIKFLLHFVKESKQDESGMPNNRFLAERTGGTYSTLKVQPAELEDSGVYFCASSQDPAGADNEQFFGPGTRLTVL.

The chain has TRBV6-1 and TRBJ1-1; no reliable D call. V dropped 3 bases and J dropped 10 bases, with 6 bases sitting between them. Germline assignment: CDR1 MNHNS and CDR2 SASEGT. The CDR3 extends over 10 amino acids. Here the CDR3 reads CASSDIVAFF. The DNA for the CDR3 is TGTGCCAGCAGTGATATTGTAGCTTTCTTT.

The chain links TRBV7-7 to TRBJ2-5, with TRBD1 identical over 8 bases. The CDR3 is 15 amino acids. The V gene's germline CDR1 is SSHAT and CDR2 FNYEAQ (reference sequence). After removal of 3 bases from V and 5 bases from J, the junction contained 8 bases not matched to a gene. The CDR3 is CASSLAGQGGETQYF. The CDR3 region has the DNA TGTGCCAGCAGCTTGGCCGGACAGGGTGGCGAGACCCAGTACTTC.

The chain joins TRBV28 to TRBJ2-2; 7 bases are shared with TRBD2. Losses at the gene ends were 5 bases for V and 3 bases for J; bases not matched to a gene: 9. Germline V gene data show CDR1 as MDHEN and CDR2 as SYDVKM. CDR3 length: 16 residues. The CDR3 reads CASSRLRGGHTGELFF. In DNA, the CDR3 is TGTGCCAGCAGTCGTCTACGCGGGGGACACACCGGGGAGCTGTTTTTT.

This clone was detected only a few times. This chain uses TRBV21-1 with TRBJ2-5; TRBD1 is taken as the D call from the table, unchecked against the DNA. TRBV21-1 is a pseudogene locus. CDR3 length: 20 residues. The CDR3 sequence: CASSNKPYRTPETRAETQYF. The CDR3 DNA reads TGTGCCAGCAGCAATAAGCCCTATAGGACACCAGAGACCCGCGCGGAGACCCAGTACTTC.

The chain employs TRBV5-6 and TRBJ1-1; 11 bases align to TRBD1. There are 14 residues in the CDR3. The junction had 3 bases not matched to a gene; V was cut back by 7 bases and J by 1 base. CDR1 and CDR2 from the germline V gene are SGHDT and YYEEEE. The CDR3 spells CASQDRGPNTEAFF. The CDR3 DNA reads as TGTGCCAGCCAGGACAGGGGGCCGAACACTGAAGCTTTCTTT.

This rearrangement joins TRBV5-1 to TRBJ1-2, with 7 bases that match TRBD1. CDR3 size: 13 residues. V lost 3 bases to trimming and J lost 4 bases; unmatched junction nucleotides: 3. CDR1 is SGHRS, CDR2 YFSETQ, per germline. The CDR3 protein is CASSYDRVYGYTF. The DNA for the CDR3 is TGCGCCAGCAGCTATGACAGGGTCTATGGCTACACCTTC.

J is TRBJ1-5 and V is TRBV6-1; TRBD1 matches at 9 bases. Germline CDR1 reads MNHNS; CDR2 reads SASEGT. This CDR3 is built from 19 residues. The junction had 12 bases not matched to a gene; V was cut back by 3 bases and J by 0 bases. The CDR3, as DNA: TGTGCCAGCAGTGATCCCGGACAGGGGCTGAGGTATAGCAATCAGCCCCAGCATTTT. Translated, it gives CASSDPGQGLRYSNQPQHF.

This chain joins TRBV18 and TRBJ1-3; TRBD1 aligns across 7 bases. Germline loops: CDR1 KGHSH, CDR2 LQKENI. J lost 8 bases, V lost 3 bases, and 19 bases had no gene match. The CDR3 has 18 residues. The CDR3 is CASSPRDSHRVIRDTIYF. CDR3 DNA: TGTGCCAGCTCACCGAGGGACAGCCACAGGGTGATTCGGGACACCATATATTTT.

The J gene is TRBJ1-1, the V gene TRBV7-3, with D hard to call. Trimming removed 1 base from V and 7 bases from J, with 13 bases in between. CDR3 length: 14 amino acids. The germline CDR1 and CDR2 sequences are SGHTA and FQGTGA. CDR3 coding DNA: TGTGCCAGCAGCTTAAACCCATCCTCCGGTGAAGCTTTCTTT. Residues: CASSLNPSSGEAFF.

The rearrangement links TRBV5-4 to TRBJ2-1; D call uncertain. V was shortened by 0 bases and J by 4 bases, with 5 bases between the two germline ends. CDR1 is SGHNT and CDR2 is YYREEE in the germline V gene (reference sequence). The CDR3 spans 13 residues. The CDR3 DNA follows: TGTGCCAGCAGCTTGGAGAGTTACAATGAGCAGTTCTTC. Encoded protein: CASSLESYNEQFF.

J is TRBJ2-1 and V is TRBV28; 14 nucleotides agree with TRBD2. Trimming took 0 bases from V and 0 from J; bases not matched to a gene: 10. In germline, CDR1 is MDHEN, CDR2 SYDVKM. The CDR3 runs 21 residues. The CDR3 nucleotides are TGTGCCAGCAGTTTATGGCCGGGACTAGCGGGGGTAGAAAGCTCCTACAATGAGCAGTTCTTC. This translates into CASSLWPGLAGVESSYNEQFF.

V gene TRBV5-1 combines with J gene TRBJ1-4, with TRBD1 as a possible D gene (5 bases). The CDR3 sequence is 17 residues long. Looked up from germline, CDR1 is SGHRS and CDR2 is YFSETQ. Deletions cut 2 bases from V and 4 bases from J, with 18 bases between. The chain's CDR3 is CASSFGYTRQNNEKLFF. DNA for the CDR3: TGCGCCAGCAGCTTTGGATATACCCGACAGAATAATGAAAAACTGTTTTTT.

This chain links TRBV10-3 with TRBJ2-3, with unresolved D. V was pared by 0 bases and J by 4 bases, with 5 bases between. CDR3 length: 13 residues. CDR1 is ENHRY, CDR2 SYGVKD, per germline. The chain's CDR3 is CAISESQPDTQYF. DNA for the CDR3: TGTGCCATCAGTGAGTCACAGCCAGATACGCAGTATTTT.

J is TRBJ2-2 and V is TRBV15, with D uncertain. The CDR3 spans 14 residues. The V gene's germline CDR1 is LNHNV and CDR2 YYDKDF (reference sequence). The V gene lost 4 bases and the J gene lost 5 bases, with 11 bases spanning the gap. The CDR3 DNA reads as TGTGCCACCAGCATCCGGGTTGGGACCGGGGAGCTGTTTTTT. Its protein is CATSIRVGTGELFF.

The rearrangement uses TRBV6-5 and TRBJ2-1; D gene uncertain. Between the trimmed V and J ends, which lost 5 bases and 7 bases, there was a span of 6 bases. This CDR3 region has 11 residues. The germline gives CDR1 MNHEY, CDR2 SVGAGI. In DNA form, the CDR3 reads TGTGCCAGCAGTCTCGGGAATGAGCAGTTCTTC. The encoded protein is CASSLGNEQFF.

The chain has TRBV2 and TRBJ1-6; 8 bases fit TRBD1. CDR3 length equals 17 residues. Germline CDR1 SNHLY, CDR2 FYNNEI. After removal of 3 bases from V and 8 bases from J, the junction contained 12 bases not matched to a gene. As DNA, the CDR3 is TGTGCCAGCAGTGATCCCAGGGGGCGTATAGTAGATTCACCCCTCCACTTT. As protein: CASSDPRGRIVDSPLHF.

The rearrangement joins TRBV6-6 to TRBJ1-5, with TRBD1 identical over 9 bases. Germline CDR1 reads MNHNY; CDR2 reads SVGAGI (reference sequence). J was trimmed by 7 bases and V by 5 bases; bases with no gene match: 9. There are 15 residues in the CDR3. The CDR3 protein is CASSRTGGNGQPQHF. The CDR3 DNA follows: TGTGCCAGCAGTCGTACAGGGGGCAATGGGCAGCCCCAGCATTTT.

The chain is built from TRBV11-2 and TRBJ1-1; 7 bases align to TRBD1. CDR1 and CDR2 from the germline V gene are SGHAT and FQNNGV. The CDR3 has 13 amino acids. J was trimmed by 10 bases and V by 4 bases; bases with no gene match: 9. The CDR3 DNA reads as TGTGCCAGCAGCTCGACAGGGCTCGGCGGAGCTTTCTTT. Protein product: CASSSTGLGGAFF.

This rearrangement joins TRBV27 to TRBJ1-2, with 7 positions matching TRBD1. V lost 6 bases, J lost 4 bases, and 11 bases stayed unmatched. CDR3 length: 15 amino acids. Germline CDR1 is MNHEY and CDR2 is SMNVEV (reference sequence). CDR3 sequence (DNA): TGTGCCAGCAGCCCTTACAGGGGATTTAGCTATGGCTACACCTTC. Its protein product is CASSPYRGFSYGYTF.

This chain uses TRBV7-9 with TRBJ2-2, with TRBD2 as a possible D gene (5 bases). This CDR3 region has 18 residues. In germline, CDR1 is SEHNR, CDR2 FQNEAQ (reference sequence). The germline V and J ends were trimmed by 2 bases and 1 base, with 17 bases remaining between them. The CDR3 loop reads CASSLNQRKGENTGELFF. CDR3 nucleotide sequence: TGTGCCAGCAGCTTAAATCAGCGGAAAGGCGAGAACACCGGGGAGCTGTTTTTT.

This chain links TRBV28 with TRBJ2-7; 10 nucleotides line up with TRBD1. The germline gives CDR1 MDHEN, CDR2 SYDVKM. With 6 bases clipped from V and 7 bases from J, the junction kept 18 bases outside the gene matches. The CDR3 covers 17 residues. The CDR3 bases are TGTGCCAGCAGCCCGAACCCGAGCCGGGACAGGGGTCGAGAGCAGTACTTC. It yields the protein CASSPNPSRDRGREQYF.

The V and J genes are TRBV6-5 and TRBJ2-7, with TRBD1 matching 7 bases. V gave up 6 bases and J gave up 2 bases; unmatched junction bases: 4. Germline V gene sequence: CDR1 MNHEY, CDR2 SVGAGI. This CDR3 comprises 13 residues. The CDR3 loop reads CASRRGQAYEQYF. The CDR3 coding sequence is TGTGCCAGCAGGAGAGGACAGGCCTACGAGCAGTACTTC.

This chain connects TRBV11-2 to TRBJ2-3; D unresolved. The length of the CDR3 is 19 residues. From germline, CDR1 is SGHAT and CDR2 FQNNGV. V lost 2 bases and J 2 bases, leaving 23 bases between the germline ends. CDR3 amino acids: CASSLRPNSAPLFTDTQYF. As DNA, the CDR3 is TGTGCCAGCAGCTTACGCCCCAATTCAGCGCCACTTTTCACAGATACGCAGTATTTT.